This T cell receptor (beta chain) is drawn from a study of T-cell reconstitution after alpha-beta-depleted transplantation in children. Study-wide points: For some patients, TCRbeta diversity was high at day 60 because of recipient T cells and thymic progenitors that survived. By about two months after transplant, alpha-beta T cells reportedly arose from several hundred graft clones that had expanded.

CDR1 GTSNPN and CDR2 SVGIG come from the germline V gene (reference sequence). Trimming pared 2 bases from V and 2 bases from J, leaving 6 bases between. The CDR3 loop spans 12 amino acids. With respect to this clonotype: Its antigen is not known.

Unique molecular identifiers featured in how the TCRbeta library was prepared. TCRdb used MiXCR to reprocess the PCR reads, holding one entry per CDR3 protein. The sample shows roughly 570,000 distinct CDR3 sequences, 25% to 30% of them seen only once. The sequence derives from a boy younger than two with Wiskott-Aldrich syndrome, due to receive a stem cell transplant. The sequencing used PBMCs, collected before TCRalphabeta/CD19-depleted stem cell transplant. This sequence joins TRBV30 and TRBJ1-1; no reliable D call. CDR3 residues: CAWSPDNTEAFF. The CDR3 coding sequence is TGTGCCTGGAGTCCCGATAACACTGAAGCTTTCTTT.